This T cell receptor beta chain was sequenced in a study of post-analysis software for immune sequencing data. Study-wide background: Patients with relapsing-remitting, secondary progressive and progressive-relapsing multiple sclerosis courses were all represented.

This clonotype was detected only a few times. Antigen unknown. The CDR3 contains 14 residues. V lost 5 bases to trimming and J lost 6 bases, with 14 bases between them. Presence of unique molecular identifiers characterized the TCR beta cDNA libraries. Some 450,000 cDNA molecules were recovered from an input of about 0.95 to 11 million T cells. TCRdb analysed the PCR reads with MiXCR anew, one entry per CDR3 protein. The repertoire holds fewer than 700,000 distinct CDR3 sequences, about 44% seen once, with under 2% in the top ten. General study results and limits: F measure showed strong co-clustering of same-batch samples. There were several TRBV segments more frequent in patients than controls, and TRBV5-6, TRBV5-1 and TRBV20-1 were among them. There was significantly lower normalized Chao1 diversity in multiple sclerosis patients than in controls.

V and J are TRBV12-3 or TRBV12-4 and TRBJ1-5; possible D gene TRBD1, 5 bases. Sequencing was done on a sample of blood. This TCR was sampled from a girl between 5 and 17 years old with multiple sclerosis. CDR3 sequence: CASSPRTGGQPQHF. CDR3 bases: TGTGCCAGCAGTCCTCGGACGGGGGGTCAGCCCCAGCATTTT.